The sample holds many counts of the clone carrying this T cell receptor (beta chain). The data derive from a study of blood T cell repertoires in COVID-19. Background on the study: The United States, Italy and Spain were the sources of the acute and convalescent COVID-19 samples.

In the study's own analysis: Nucleated cell number was recorded as an estimate derived from reference gene primer amplification. Sequenced by immunoSEQ multiplex PCR; TCRdb stores in-frame clones only, minus some. The V and J calls and clone size come from that table; D and trimming were worked out from the DNA. The sample contains some 260,000 clones, under 90% of which appear only once. The CDR3 consists of 13 residues. The V end was cut by 2 bases, the J end by 3 bases, with 5 bases between. Germline CDR1 and CDR2: MNHEY and SMNVEV (reference sequence). Either two negative PCRs, clearance, or symptom resolution qualified Cohort 3 donors as recovered.

The receptor was derived from a man aged 35-49 years who had recovered from COVID-19. Material: PBMCs or T cells enriched from blood (not recorded which). The chain carries TRBV27 and TRBJ1-5; D remains ambiguous. CDR3 coding DNA: TGTGCCAGCAGTTTACAGGCCAATCAGCCCCAGCATTTT. Its protein is CASSLQANQPQHF.